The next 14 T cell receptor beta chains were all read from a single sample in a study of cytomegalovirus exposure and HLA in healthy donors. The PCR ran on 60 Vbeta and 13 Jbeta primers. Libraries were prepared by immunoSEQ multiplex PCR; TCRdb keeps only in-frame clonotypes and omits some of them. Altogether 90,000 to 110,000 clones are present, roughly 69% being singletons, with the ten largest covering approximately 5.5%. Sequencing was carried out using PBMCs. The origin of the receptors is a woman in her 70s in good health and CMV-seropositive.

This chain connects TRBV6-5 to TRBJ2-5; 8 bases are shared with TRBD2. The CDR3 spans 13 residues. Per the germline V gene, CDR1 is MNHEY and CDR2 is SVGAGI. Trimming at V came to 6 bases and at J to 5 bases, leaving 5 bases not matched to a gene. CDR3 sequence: CASSYGGGETQYF. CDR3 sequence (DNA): TGTGCCAGCAGCTACGGCGGGGGGGAGACCCAGTACTTC.

This CDR3 reads CASSQLGGGYSYEQYF. DNA of the CDR3: TGCGCCAGCAGTCAATTGGGCGGGGGGTACTCCTACGAGCAGTACTTC. V usage is TRBV23-1 and J usage is TRBJ2-7, with 8 bases fitting TRBD2. TRBV23-1 is an ORF, with its function uncertain. CDR3 size: 16 residues. J was trimmed by 0 bases and V by 1 base; bases with no gene match: 5.

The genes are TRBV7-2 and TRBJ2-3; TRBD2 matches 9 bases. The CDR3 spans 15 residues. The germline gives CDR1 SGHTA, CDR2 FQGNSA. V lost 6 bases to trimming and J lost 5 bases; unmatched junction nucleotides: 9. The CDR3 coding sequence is TGTGCCAGCAGGGATAGCGGGGGCCGGGGAGATACGCAGTATTTT. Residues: CASRDSGGRGDTQYF.

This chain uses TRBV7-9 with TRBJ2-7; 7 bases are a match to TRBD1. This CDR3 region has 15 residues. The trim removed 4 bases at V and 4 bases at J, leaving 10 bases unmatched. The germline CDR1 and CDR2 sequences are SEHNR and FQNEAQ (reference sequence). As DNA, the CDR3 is TGTGCCAGCAGCTCCGAAGGGACAGCCCTTTACGAGCAGTACTTC. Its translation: CASSSEGTALYEQYF.

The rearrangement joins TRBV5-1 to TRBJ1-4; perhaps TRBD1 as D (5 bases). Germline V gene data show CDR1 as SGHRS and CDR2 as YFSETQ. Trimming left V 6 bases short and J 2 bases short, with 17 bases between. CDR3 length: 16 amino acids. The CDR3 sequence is CASTYSRAGTNEKLFF. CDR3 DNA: TGCGCCAGCACCTACTCCCGGGCAGGGACTAATGAAAAACTGTTTTTT.

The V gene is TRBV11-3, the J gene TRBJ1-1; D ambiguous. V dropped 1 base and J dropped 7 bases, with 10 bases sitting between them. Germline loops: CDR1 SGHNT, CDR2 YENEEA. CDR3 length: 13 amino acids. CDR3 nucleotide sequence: TGTGCCAGCAGCTTAGGAGATGGAGTTGAAGCTTTCTTT. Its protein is CASSLGDGVEAFF.

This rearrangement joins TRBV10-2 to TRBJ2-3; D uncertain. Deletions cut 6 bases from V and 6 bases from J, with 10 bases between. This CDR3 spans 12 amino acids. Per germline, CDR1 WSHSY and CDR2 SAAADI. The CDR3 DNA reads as TGCGCCAGCAGCACCCACCGGGATACGCAGTATTTT. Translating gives CASSTHRDTQYF.

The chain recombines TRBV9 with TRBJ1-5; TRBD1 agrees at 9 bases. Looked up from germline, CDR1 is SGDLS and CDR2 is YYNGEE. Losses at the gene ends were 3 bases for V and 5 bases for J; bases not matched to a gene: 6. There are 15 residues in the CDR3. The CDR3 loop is CASSGTGVMDQPQHF. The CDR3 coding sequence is TGTGCCAGCAGCGGGACAGGGGTGATGGATCAGCCCCAGCATTTT.

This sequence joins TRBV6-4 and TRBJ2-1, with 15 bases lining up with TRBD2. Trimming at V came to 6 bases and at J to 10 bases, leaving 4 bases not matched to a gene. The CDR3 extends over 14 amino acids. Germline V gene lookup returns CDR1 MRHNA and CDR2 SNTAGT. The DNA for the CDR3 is TGTGCCAGCAGGGGACTAGCGGGGGGTGGCGAGCAGTTCTTC. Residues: CASRGLAGGGEQFF.

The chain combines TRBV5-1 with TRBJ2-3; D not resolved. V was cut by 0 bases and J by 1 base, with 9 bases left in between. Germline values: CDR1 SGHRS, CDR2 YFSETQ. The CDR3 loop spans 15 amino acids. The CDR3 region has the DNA TGCGCCAGCAGCTTGGATGGAGTAGGCACAGATACGCAGTATTTT. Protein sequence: CASSLDGVGTDTQYF.

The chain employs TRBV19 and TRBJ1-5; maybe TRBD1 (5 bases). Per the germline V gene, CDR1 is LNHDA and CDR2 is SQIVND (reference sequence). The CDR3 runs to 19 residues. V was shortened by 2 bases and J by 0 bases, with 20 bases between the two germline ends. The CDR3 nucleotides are TGTGCCAGTAGTATAAGAAGGTCGGGGACTGACATTAGCAATCAGCCCCAGCATTTT. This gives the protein CASSIRRSGTDISNQPQHF.

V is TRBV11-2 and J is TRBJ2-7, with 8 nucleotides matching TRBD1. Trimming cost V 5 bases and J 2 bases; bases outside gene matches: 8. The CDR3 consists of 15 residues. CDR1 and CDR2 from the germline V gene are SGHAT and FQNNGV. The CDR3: CASSTRGLWTYEQYF. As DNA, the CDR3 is TGTGCCAGCAGCACCAGGGGGCTTTGGACCTACGAGCAGTACTTC.

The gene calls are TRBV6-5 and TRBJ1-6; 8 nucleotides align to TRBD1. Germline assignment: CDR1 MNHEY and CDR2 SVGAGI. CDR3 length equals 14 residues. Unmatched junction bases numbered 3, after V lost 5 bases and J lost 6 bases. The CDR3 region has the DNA TGTGCCAGCAGTCCCAGGGGGCGTAATTCACCCCTCCACTTT. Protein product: CASSPRGRNSPLHF.

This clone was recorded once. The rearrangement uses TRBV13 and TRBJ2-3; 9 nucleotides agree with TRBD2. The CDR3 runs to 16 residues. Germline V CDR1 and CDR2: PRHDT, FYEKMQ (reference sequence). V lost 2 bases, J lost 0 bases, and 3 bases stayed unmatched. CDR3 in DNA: TGTGCCAGCAGCTTACTAGCGGGACTTAGCACAGATACGCAGTATTTT. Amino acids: CASSLLAGLSTDTQYF.